These T cell receptor beta chains were read from a single sample in a study of CD8+ T cells in alopecia areata. Using immunoSEQ multiplex PCR, the repertoire was profiled, and TCRdb retains in-frame clones only, with some absent. Of about 140,000 clones in the sample, about 60% were seen once. The source was CD4+ T cells sorted from blood, collected at week 0. These receptors were obtained from a human donor with alopecia areata. Both conserved end residues are part of each CDR3. A D gene is named only where the DNA matches it firmly. Clone size is given for some rows only: seen once, a few or many times, or a class if the clone is expanded.

d_call,clone_size,v_call,j_call,cdr3_aa,cdr3_nt
TRBD2,few,TRBV7-2,TRBJ2-5,CASSLTAGGETQYF,TGTGCCAGCAGCTTAACGGCGGGGGGAGAGACCCAGTACTTC
-,-,TRBV30,TRBJ2-2,CAWSGAYQGAGELFF,TGTGCCTGGAGTGGGGCTTACCAGGGAGCCGGGGAGCTGTTTTTT
-,-,TRBV7-2,TRBJ2-2,CASSLGAARGGELFF,TGTGCCAGCAGCTTAGGAGCGGCCCGTGGCGGGGAGCTGTTTTTT
-,few,TRBV29-1,TRBJ1-2,CSVDVDSGMGGYTF,TGCAGCGTTGATGTCGACAGCGGTATGGGTGGCTACACCTTC
-,-,TRBV30,TRBJ1-5,CAWTAGRYQPQHF,TGTGCCTGGACGGCAGGGAGGTATCAGCCCCAGCATTTT
-,-,TRBV5-1,TRBJ2-7,CASSFIETGSYEQYF,TGCGCCAGCAGCTTTATTGAGACAGGATCGTACGAGCAGTACTTC
-,few,TRBV7-9,TRBJ1-4,CASSLAGGEKLFF,TGTGCCAGCAGCTTAGCTGGAGGTGAAAAACTGTTTTTT
-,few,TRBV30,TRBJ2-3,CAWSGTDRGTQYF,TGTGCCTGGAGTGGGACCGACCGGGGTACGCAGTATTTT
-,-,TRBV7-9,TRBJ1-1,CASSPFADTEAFF,TGTGCCAGCAGCCCATTCGCGGACACTGAAGCTTTCTTT
-,-,TRBV5-1,TRBJ2-1,CASSSPDNEQFF,TGCGCCAGCAGCTCTCCGGACAATGAGCAGTTCTTC
-,-,TRBV29-1,TRBJ1-2,CSALAGDLYGYTF,TGCAGCGCGCTAGCGGGAGACCTCTATGGCTACACCTTC
-,-,TRBV7-9,TRBJ1-2,CASSASTGTPIDYTF,TGTGCCAGCAGCGCGTCTACCGGGACACCTATTGACTACACCTTC
-,-,TRBV19,TRBJ1-1,CASSTRTEAFF,TGTGCCAGTAGTACGCGGACTGAAGCTTTCTTT
-,-,TRBV20-1,TRBJ1-1,CSASTGNEAFF,TGCAGTGCTAGTACGGGGAATGAAGCTTTCTTT
-,-,TRBV29-1,TRBJ2-5,CSVVRYQETQYF,TGCAGCGTTGTCAGATATCAAGAGACCCAGTACTTC
-,-,TRBV2,TRBJ1-1,CASRRGMNTEAFF,TGTGCCAGCAGGCGAGGGATGAACACTGAAGCTTTCTTT
-,-,TRBV7-2,TRBJ2-7,CASGPQASYEQYF,TGTGCCTCCGGCCCCCAGGCGTCCTACGAGCAGTACTTC
-,many,TRBV2,TRBJ2-3,CASSELADTQYF,TGTGCCAGCAGCGAGCTAGCAGATACGCAGTATTTT